The present T cell receptor (beta chain) was sequenced within a study of CD8+CD57+ T cells in acquired aplastic anemia. Study at large: DNA from sorted CD4+ and CD8+ cells averaged around 3.5 ug.

The template used for profiling TCR beta VDJ and CDR3 was genomic DNA. TCRdb re-analysed the reads in MiXCR, keeping a single row per CDR3 protein. Among 200,000 to 250,000 distinct CDR3 sequences listed, more than 45% were seen once. Sequencing was done on patients that had shown CD8+CD57+ cell expansion by flow cytometry. Every patient was diagnosed with severe acquired aplastic anemia. General study findings and limits: It was found that about 31 CD8+ CDR3 sequences were shared between patients and controls.

This clonotype was recorded at least ten times. The antigen remains unidentified. The J segment lost 6 bases and the V segment lost 2 bases, leaving 4 bases of the junction unmatched. Germline CDR1 is SQVTM and CDR2 is ANQGSEA. This CDR3 has 14 amino acids. This clonotype was sampled from a human donor with aplastic anemia. V is TRBV29-1 and J is TRBJ2-1; TRBD1 matches at 10 bases. The specimen sequenced was sorted CD4+, CD8+, or CD8+CD57+ T cells (not recorded which) from PBMCs. CDR3 sequence: CSVELRTGGNEQFF. The DNA of the CDR3 is TGCAGCGTTGAACTTCGGACAGGGGGCAATGAGCAGTTCTTC.